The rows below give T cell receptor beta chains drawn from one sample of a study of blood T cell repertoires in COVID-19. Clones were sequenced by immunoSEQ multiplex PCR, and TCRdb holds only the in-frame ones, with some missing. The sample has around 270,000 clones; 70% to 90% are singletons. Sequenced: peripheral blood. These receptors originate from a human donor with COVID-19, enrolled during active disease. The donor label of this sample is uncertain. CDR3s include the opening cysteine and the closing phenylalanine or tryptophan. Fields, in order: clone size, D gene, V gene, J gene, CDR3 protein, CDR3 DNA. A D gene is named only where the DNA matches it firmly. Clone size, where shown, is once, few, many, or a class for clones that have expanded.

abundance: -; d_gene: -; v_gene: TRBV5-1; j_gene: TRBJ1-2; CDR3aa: CASSPGQGKDYGYTF; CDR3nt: TGCGCCAGCAGCCCTGGGCAGGGAAAGGACTATGGCTACACCTTC
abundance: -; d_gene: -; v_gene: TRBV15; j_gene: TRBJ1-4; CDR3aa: CATSREGSFQGRNEKLFF; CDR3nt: TGTGCCACCAGCAGAGAAGGGTCGTTCCAGGGCAGGAATGAAAAACTGTTTTTT
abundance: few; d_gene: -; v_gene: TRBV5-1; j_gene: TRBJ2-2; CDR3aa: CASSYFRDSGELFF; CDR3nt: TGCGCCAGCAGCTACTTCAGGGATTCCGGGGAGCTGTTTTTT
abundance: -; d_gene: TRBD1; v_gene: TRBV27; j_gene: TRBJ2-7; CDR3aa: CASSLFAPDPGTGVNEQYF; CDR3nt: TGTGCCAGCAGTTTATTCGCGCCTGACCCCGGGACAGGGGTTAACGAGCAGTACTTC
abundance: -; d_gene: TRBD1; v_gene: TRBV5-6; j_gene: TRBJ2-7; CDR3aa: CASSPIGQGLSEQYF; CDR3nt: TGTGCCAGCAGCCCAATAGGACAGGGGTTGTCCGAGCAGTACTTC
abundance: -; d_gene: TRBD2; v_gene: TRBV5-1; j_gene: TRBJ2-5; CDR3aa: CASSLRPVGGETQYF; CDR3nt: TGCGCCAGCAGCCTAAGGCCTGTGGGAGGGGAGACCCAGTACTTC
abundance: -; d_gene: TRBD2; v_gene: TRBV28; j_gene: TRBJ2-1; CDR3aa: CASSFPRTSGSVNEQFF; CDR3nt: TGTGCCAGCAGTTTCCCTAGGACTAGCGGGAGTGTCAATGAGCAGTTCTTC
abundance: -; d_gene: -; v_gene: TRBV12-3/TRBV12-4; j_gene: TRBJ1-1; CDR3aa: CASSLTRARTFF; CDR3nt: TGTGCCAGCAGTTTGACCAGGGCAAGAACTTTCTTT
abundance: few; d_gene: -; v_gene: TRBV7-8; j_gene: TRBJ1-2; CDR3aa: CASSSPPGGSGYTF; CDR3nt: TGTGCCAGCAGCTCCCCCCCGGGAGGTAGCGGCTACACCTTC
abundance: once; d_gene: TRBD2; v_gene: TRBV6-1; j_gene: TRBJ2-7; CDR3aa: CASSVPLAGGGPIYEQYF; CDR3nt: TGTGCCAGCAGTGTCCCGCTAGCGGGAGGGGGCCCCATCTACGAGCAGTACTTC
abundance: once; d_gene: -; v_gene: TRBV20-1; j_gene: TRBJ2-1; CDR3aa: CSASYPRAGSYNEQFF; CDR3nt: TGCAGTGCTAGTTACCCGCGAGCAGGCTCCTACAATGAGCAGTTCTTC
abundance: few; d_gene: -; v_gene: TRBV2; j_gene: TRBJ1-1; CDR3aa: CANQRDTSNTEAFF; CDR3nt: TGTGCCAACCAAAGGGACACCTCGAACACTGAAGCTTTCTTT
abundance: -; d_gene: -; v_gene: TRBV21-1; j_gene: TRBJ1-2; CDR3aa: CASSNRGDSYYGYTF; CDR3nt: TGTGCCAGCAGCAATAGAGGGGACAGCTACTATGGCTACACCTTC
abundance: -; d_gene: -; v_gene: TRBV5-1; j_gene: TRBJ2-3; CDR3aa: CASRGQTFTDTQYF; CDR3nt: TGCGCCAGCAGGGGGCAGACCTTCACAGATACGCAGTATTTT
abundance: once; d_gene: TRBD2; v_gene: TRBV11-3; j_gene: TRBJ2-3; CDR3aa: CASSLPSGTSTDTQYF; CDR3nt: TGTGCCAGCAGCCTTCCTAGCGGAACTAGCACAGATACGCAGTATTTT
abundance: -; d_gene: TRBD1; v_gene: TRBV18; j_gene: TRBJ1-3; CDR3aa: CASSPSSDRFSGNTIYF; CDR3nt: TGTGCCAGCTCACCCTCGTCGGACAGGTTCTCTGGAAACACCATATATTTT
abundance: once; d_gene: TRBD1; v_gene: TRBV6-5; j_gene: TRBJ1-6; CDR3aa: CASTDRGPDSPLHF; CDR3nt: TGTGCCAGCACCGACAGGGGACCGGATTCACCCCTCCACTTT
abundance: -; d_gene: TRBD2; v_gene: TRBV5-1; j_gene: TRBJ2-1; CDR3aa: CASSLGLAGDKQFF; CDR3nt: TGCGCCAGCAGCTTGGGACTAGCGGGGGATAAACAGTTCTTC
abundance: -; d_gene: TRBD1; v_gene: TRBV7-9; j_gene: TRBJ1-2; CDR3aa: CASSLGQGFNYGYTF; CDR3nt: TGTGCCAGCAGCTTAGGACAGGGGTTCAACTATGGCTACACCTTC
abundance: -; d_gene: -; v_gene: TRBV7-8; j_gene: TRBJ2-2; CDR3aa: CASRRDRPNTGELFF; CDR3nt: TGTGCCAGCAGACGCGACAGGCCGAACACCGGGGAGCTGTTTTTT
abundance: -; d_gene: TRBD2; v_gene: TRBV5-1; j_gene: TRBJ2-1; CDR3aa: CASSLIAAGARDYNEQFF; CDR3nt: TGCGCCAGCAGCCTTATAGCAGCGGGAGCCCGAGATTACAATGAGCAGTTCTTC
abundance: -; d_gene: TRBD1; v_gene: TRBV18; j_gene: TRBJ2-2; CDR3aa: CASSAQGVGTGELFF; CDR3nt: TGTGCCAGCTCGGCACAGGGGGTCGGCACCGGGGAGCTGTTTTTT
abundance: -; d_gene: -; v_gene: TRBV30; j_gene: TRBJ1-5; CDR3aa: CAWSVPGVIWSNQPQHF; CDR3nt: TGTGCCTGGAGTGTCCCCGGTGTTATTTGGAGCAATCAGCCCCAGCATTTT
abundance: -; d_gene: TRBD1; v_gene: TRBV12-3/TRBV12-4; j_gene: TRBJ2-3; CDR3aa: CASSLARGDTQYF; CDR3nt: TGTGCCAGCAGTCTCGCCAGGGGGGATACGCAGTATTTT
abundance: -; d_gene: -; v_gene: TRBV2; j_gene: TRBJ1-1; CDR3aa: CASSESRTANTEAFF; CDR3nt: TGTGCCAGCAGTGAATCGCGGACAGCTAACACTGAAGCTTTCTTT
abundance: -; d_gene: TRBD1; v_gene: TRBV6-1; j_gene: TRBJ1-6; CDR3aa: CASSLQGDNSPLHF; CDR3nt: TGTGCCAGCAGTTTACAGGGGGATAATTCACCCCTCCACTTT
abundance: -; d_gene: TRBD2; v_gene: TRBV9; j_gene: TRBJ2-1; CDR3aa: CASSVGGLAGENEQFF; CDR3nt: TGTGCCAGCAGCGTAGGTGGCCTAGCGGGAGAGAATGAGCAGTTCTTC
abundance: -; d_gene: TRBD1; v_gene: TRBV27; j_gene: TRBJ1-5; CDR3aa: CASSLRQGYQPQHF; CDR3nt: TGTGCCAGCAGTTTGCGACAGGGGTATCAGCCCCAGCATTTT
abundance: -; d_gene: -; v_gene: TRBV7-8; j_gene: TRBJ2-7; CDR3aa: CASSLDTPRLSYEQYF; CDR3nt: TGTGCCAGCAGCTTGGACACCCCTAGGCTCTCCTACGAGCAGTACTTC
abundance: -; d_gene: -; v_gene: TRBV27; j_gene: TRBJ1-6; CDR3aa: CASSRGQILNSPLHF; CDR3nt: TGTGCCAGCAGCCGCGGACAGATACTTAATTCACCCCTCCACTTT
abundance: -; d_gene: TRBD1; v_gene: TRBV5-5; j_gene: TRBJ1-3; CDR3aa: CASSLAGGQGNGNTIYF; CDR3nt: TGTGCCAGCAGCTTGGCCGGGGGACAGGGAAACGGAAACACCATATATTTT
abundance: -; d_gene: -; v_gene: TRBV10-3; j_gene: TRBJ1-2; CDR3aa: CAISESRGVDYGYTF; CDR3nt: TGTGCCATCAGTGAGTCGCGGGGAGTGGACTATGGCTACACCTTC
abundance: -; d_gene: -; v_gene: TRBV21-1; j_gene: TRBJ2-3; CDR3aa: CASSPTGGMDTQYF; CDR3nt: TGTGCCAGCAGCCCGACAGGGGGCATGGATACGCAGTATTTT
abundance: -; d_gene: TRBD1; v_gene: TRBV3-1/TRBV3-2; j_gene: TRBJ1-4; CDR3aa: CASSPGTGGEKLFF; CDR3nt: TGTGCCAGCAGCCCTGGGACAGGGGGAGAAAAACTGTTTTTT
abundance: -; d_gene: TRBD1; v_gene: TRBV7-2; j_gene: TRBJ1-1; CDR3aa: CASSPSTGDLNTEAFF; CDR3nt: TGTGCCAGCAGCCCTTCTACAGGGGATCTTAACACTGAAGCTTTCTTT
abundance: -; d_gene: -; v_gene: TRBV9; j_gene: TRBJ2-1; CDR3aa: CASSVESGSYNEQFF; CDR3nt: TGTGCCAGCAGCGTAGAGTCGGGTTCCTACAATGAGCAGTTCTTC
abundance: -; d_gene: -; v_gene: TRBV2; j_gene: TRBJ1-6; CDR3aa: CATRPRTGINSPLHF; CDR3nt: TGTGCCACCCGACCGAGGACCGGGATAAATTCACCCCTCCACTTT
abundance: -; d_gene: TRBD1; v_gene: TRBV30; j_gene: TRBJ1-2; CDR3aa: CAWSSHPGQGNTF; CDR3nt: TGTGCCTGGAGTTCCCATCCGGGACAGGGGAACACCTTC
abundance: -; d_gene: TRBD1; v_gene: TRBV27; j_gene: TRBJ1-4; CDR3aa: CASSLGQGKFGGKLFF; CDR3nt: TGTGCCAGCAGTTTGGGACAGGGTAAATTTGGAGGAAAACTGTTTTTT
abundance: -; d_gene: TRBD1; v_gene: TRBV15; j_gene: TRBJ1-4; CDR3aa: CATSWGQGPTNEKLFF; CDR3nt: TGTGCCACCAGTTGGGGACAGGGCCCAACTAATGAAAAACTGTTTTTT
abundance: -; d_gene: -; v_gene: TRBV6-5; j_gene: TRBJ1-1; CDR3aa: CASSYGHLGQGTEAFF; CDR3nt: TGTGCCAGCAGTTACGGACACCTGGGGCAGGGCACTGAAGCTTTCTTT
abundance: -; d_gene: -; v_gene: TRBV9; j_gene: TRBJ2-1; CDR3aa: CASSVQFRDEQFF; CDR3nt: TGTGCCAGCAGCGTACAATTCCGGGATGAGCAGTTCTTC
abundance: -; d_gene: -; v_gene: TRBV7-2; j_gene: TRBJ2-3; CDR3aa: CASSDRDFTITDTQYF; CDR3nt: TGTGCCAGCAGCGATAGGGACTTCACAATCACAGATACGCAGTATTTT
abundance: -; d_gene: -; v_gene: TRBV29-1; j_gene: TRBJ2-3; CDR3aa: CSAVGSGTDTQYF; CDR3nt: TGCAGCGCAGTGGGTAGCGGCACAGATACGCAGTATTTT
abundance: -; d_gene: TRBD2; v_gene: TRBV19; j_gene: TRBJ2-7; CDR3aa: CASTPRGTSGSYEQYF; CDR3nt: TGTGCCAGTACCCCAAGGGGAACTAGCGGGAGCTACGAGCAGTACTTC
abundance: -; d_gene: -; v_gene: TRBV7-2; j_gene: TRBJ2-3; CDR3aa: CASSRRTVRGSDTQYF; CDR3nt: TGTGCCAGCAGCAGACGGACAGTTCGAGGTTCAGATACGCAGTATTTT
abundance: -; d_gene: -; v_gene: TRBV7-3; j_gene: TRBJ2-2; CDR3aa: CASSARSGANTGELFF; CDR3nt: TGTGCCAGCAGCGCCCGCTCAGGGGCGAACACCGGGGAGCTGTTTTTT
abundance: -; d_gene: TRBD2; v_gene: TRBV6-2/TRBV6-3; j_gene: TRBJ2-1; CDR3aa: CASSYPPNLAGQSYNEQFF; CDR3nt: TGTGCCAGCAGTTACCCCCCCAATCTAGCGGGGCAGTCCTACAATGAGCAGTTCTTC
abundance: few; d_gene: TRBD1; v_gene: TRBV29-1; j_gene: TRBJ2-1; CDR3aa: CSAGTGNPYNEQFF; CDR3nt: TGCAGCGCAGGGACAGGGAACCCCTACAATGAGCAGTTCTTC
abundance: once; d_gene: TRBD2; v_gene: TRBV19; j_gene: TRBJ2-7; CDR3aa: CASTGGGLAGSGEQYF; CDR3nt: TGTGCCAGTACCGGCGGAGGACTAGCGGGTTCTGGGGAGCAGTACTTC